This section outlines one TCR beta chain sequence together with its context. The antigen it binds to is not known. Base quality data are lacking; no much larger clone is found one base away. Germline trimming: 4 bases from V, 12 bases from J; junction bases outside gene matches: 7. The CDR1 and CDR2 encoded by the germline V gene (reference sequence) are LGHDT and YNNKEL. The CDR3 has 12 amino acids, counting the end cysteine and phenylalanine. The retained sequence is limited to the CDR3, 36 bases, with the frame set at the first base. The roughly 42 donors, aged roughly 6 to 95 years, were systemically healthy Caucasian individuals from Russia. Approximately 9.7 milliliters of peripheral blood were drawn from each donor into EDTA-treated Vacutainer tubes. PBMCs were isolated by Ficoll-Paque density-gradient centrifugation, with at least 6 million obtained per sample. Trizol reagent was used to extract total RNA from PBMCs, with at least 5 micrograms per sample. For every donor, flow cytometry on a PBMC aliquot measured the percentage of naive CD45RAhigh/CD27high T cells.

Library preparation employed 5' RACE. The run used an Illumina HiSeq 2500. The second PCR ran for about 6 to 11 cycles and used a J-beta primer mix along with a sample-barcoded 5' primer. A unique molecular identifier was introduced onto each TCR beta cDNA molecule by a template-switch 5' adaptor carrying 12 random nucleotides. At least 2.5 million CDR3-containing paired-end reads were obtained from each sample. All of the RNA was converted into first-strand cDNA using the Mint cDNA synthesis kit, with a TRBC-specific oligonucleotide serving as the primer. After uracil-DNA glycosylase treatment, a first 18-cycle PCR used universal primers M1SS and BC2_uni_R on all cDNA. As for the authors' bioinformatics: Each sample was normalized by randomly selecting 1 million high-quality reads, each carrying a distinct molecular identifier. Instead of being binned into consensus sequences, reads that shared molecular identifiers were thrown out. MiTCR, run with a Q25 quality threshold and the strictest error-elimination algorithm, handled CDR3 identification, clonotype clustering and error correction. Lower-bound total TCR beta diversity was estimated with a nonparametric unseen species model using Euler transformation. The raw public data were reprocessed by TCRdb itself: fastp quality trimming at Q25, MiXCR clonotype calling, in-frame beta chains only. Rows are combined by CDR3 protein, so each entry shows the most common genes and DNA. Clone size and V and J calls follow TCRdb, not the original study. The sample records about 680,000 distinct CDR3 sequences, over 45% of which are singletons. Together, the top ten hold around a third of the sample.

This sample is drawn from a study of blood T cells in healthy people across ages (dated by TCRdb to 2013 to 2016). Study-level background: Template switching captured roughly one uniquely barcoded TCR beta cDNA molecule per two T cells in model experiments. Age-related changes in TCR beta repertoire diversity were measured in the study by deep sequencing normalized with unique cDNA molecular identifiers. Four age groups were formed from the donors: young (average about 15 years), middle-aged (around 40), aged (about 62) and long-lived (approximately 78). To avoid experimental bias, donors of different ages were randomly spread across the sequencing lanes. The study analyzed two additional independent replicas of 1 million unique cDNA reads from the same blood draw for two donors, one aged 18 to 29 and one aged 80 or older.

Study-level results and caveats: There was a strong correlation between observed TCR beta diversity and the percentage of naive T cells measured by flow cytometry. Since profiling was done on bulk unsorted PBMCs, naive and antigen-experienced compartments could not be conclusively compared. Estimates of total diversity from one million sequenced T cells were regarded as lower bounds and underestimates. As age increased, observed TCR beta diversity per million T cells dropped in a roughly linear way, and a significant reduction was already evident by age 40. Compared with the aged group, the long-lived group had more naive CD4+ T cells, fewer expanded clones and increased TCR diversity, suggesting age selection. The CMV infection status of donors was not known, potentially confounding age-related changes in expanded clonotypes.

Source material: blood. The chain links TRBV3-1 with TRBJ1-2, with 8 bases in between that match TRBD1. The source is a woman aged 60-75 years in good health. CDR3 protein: CASSLDRGRNTF. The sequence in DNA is TGTGCCAGCAGCCTCGACAGGGGCCGGAACACCTTC.